A single sample is the source of the 32 T cell receptor beta chains below, sequenced in a study of a mutant IDH1 vaccine in newly diagnosed glioma. No cognate antigen is known for these TCRs. The protocol was immunoSEQ multiplex PCR, while the TCRdb copy is restricted to in-frame clones and leaves out a portion. Found here are about 54,000 clones, around four fifths of them singletons; the top ten hold over 4%. Time point specified: week 35, safety follow-up. Every single dose of the vaccine, 300 ug of mutant IDH1 20-mer peptide, came with topical imiquimod. The sample in question was PBMCs, obtained from a glioma patient whose treatment included an IDH1 peptide vaccine. These receptors were taken from a woman between 18 and 29 years old with glioma.

In its sample, this clone was seen a few times. The V gene is TRBV9, the J gene TRBJ1-1; D is possibly TRBD1 (5 bases). This CDR3 comprises 13 residues. Germline CDR1 reads SGDLS; CDR2 reads YYNGEE. V was clipped by 6 bases and J by 7 bases, with 16 bases between them. The CDR3 spells CASNDHGGFEAFF. The CDR3 nucleotides are TGTGCCAGCAACGATCACGGGGGGTTTGAAGCTTTCTTT. The whole variable domain, remainder taken from reference TRBV9 and TRBJ1-1, is DSGVTQTPKHLITATGQRVTLRCSPRSGDLSVYWYQQSLDQGLQFLIQYYNGEERAKGNILERFSAQQFPDLHSELNLSSLELGDSALYFCASNDHGGFEAFFGQGTRLTVV.

The chain recombines TRBV28 with TRBJ2-7, with TRBD2 identical over 11 bases. The CDR3 extends over 16 amino acids. V shed 2 bases, J shed 3 bases, and the junction held 6 bases outside the gene matches. CDR1 MDHEN and CDR2 SYDVKM come from the germline V gene. CDR3 sequence (DNA): TGTGCCAGCAGTTTAATCACTAGCGGGAGAGTCTACGAGCAGTACTTC. As protein: CASSLITSGRVYEQYF.

The J gene is TRBJ1-5, the V gene TRBV6-6, with D uncertain. V was cut by 0 bases and J by 4 bases, with 7 bases left in between. Germline CDR1 and CDR2: MNHNY and SVGAGI (reference sequence). This CDR3 is 14 amino acids long. CDR3 DNA sequence: TGTGCCAGCAGTTACTCGAGGCAGAATCAGCCCCAGCATTTT. Protein sequence: CASSYSRQNQPQHF.

The V call is TRBV5-5, the J call TRBJ1-4, with D possibly matching TRBD1 (5 bases). The length of the CDR3 is 14 residues. The germline CDR1 and CDR2 sequences are SGHKS and YYEKEE (reference sequence). Trimming removed 6 bases at V and 7 bases at J, with 16 bases between. CDR3 DNA sequence: TGTGCCAGCACCCGTGGGGCCAGGGTTGAAAAACTGTTTTTT. This codes for CASTRGARVEKLFF.

The rearrangement uses TRBV21-1 and TRBJ2-7. TRBV21-1 is a pseudogene segment. The CDR3 is made up of 15 amino acids. CDR3 amino acids: CASSQGKHRFYEQYF. In DNA, the CDR3 is TGTGCCAGCAGCCAAGGGAAACATCGATTCTACGAGCAGTACTTC.

The V call is TRBV7-9, the J call TRBJ2-5; D perhaps matches TRBD2 (6 bases). Trimming shortened V by 3 bases and J by 5 bases, and 10 bases separated the two germline ends. The CDR3 covers 13 residues. Germline V CDR1 and CDR2: SEHNR, FQNEAQ (reference sequence). The CDR3 region is CASSFGSGETQYF. The DNA for the CDR3 is TGTGCCAGCAGCTTCGGGAGTGGGGAGACCCAGTACTTC.

This clone was counted a few times. The CDR3: CASSLDLVSRMFF. The CDR3, as DNA: TGTGCCAGCAGCTTAGATCTAGTCTCAAGGATGTTTTTT. The chain joins TRBV11-3 to TRBJ1-4, with D unresolved. The germline V and J ends were trimmed by 0 bases and 15 bases, with 14 bases remaining between them. There are 13 residues in the CDR3. Germline V gives CDR1 SGHNT, CDR2 YENEEA.

This clone has only one observation. The germline gene is not matched at one end of the junction; a read error may be the cause. This sample includes further DNA sequences coding for the same CDR3. V usage is TRBV2 and J usage is TRBJ1-1; no definite D call. CDR3 length: 12 residues. Germline V gene sequence: CDR1 SNHLY, CDR2 FYNNEI. The chain's CDR3 is CASSVRGTEAFF. The CDR3 bases are TGTGCCAGCAGTGTACGGGGAACTGAAGCTTTTTTT.

J is TRBJ2-3 and V is TRBV6-5; tentative D call: TRBD2 (5 bases). The germline V gene encodes CDR1 MNHEY and CDR2 SVGAGI. V lost 6 bases and J 6 bases, leaving 7 bases between the germline ends. The CDR3 extends over 11 amino acids. The CDR3 protein is CASRGGDTQYF. The CDR3 DNA reads as TGTGCCAGCAGGGGCGGGGATACGCAGTATTTT.

V and J are TRBV7-3 and TRBJ1-1; D gene unclear. The V gene lost 1 base and the J gene lost 6 bases, with 12 bases spanning the gap. Looked up from germline, CDR1 is SGHTA and CDR2 is FQGTGA. The length of the CDR3 is 14 residues. CDR3: CASSLKERSPEAFF. The DNA for the CDR3 is TGTGCCAGCAGCTTAAAAGAGCGGAGCCCTGAAGCTTTCTTT.

This rearrangement joins TRBV19 to TRBJ2-1; tentatively, D is TRBD2 (5 bases). V shed 10 bases and J shed 0 bases, with 10 bases lying between them. Germline loops: CDR1 LNHDA, CDR2 SQIVND (reference sequence). This CDR3 region has 13 residues. The CDR3 DNA is TGTGCCACAGGACTTTCCTCCTACAATGAGCAGTTCTTC. Amino acid sequence: CATGLSSYNEQFF.

This chain connects TRBV27 to TRBJ1-2; 10 bases are a match to TRBD1. CDR3 length: 16 residues. J was trimmed by 4 bases and V by 8 bases; bases with no gene match: 13. Germline values: CDR1 MNHEY, CDR2 SMNVEV (reference sequence). The CDR3 nucleotides read TGTGCCAGCTTCGGACAGGGGGGAGTTTCTATCTATGGCTACACCTTC. Translating gives CASFGQGGVSIYGYTF.

The V call is TRBV27, the J call TRBJ2-6; D unresolved. V was clipped by 0 bases and J by 2 bases, with 5 bases between them. The CDR3 has 15 residues. The germline V gene has CDR1 MNHEY and CDR2 SMNVEV (reference sequence). The CDR3 nucleotides are TGTGCCAGCAGTTTATCAGTGCCTGGGGCCAACGTCCTGACTTTC. Translated, it gives CASSLSVPGANVLTF.

The chain joins TRBV15 to TRBJ1-5, with D tentatively TRBD1 (5 bases). The V end lost 4 bases, the J end lost 7 bases, and 17 bases lay between the germline ends. Germline V gene data show CDR1 as LNHNV and CDR2 as YYDKDF (reference sequence). This CDR3 is 15 amino acids long. The CDR3 here is CATSTTGTRNQPQHF. DNA for the CDR3: TGTGCCACCAGCACAACCGGGACCCGAAACCAGCCCCAGCATTTT.

This chain connects TRBV18 to TRBJ2-7, with D tentatively TRBD1 (5 bases). Trimming pared 5 bases from V and 6 bases from J, leaving 11 bases between. The CDR3 runs to 12 residues. In germline, CDR1 is KGHSH, CDR2 LQKENI. Here the CDR3 DNA reads TGTGCCAGCTCAACTCAGGGATCCGAGCAGTACTTC. The encoded protein is CASSTQGSEQYF.

J is TRBJ2-1 and V is TRBV25-1; 7 nucleotides match TRBD2. The CDR3 has 16 residues. In germline, CDR1 is MGHDK, CDR2 SYGVNS. V lost 1 base and J lost 2; bases outside the gene matches: 5. Written as DNA, the CDR3 is TGTGCCAGCAGTGAATCTAGCCTAGCGGCCTACAATGAGCAGTTCTTC. Amino acids: CASSESSLAAYNEQFF.

The chain joins TRBV6-5 to TRBJ2-1; D is possibly TRBD1 (6 bases). V lost 0 bases, J lost 4 bases, and 10 bases lay in between. The CDR3 length is 15 residues. Germline-derived CDR1 and CDR2 are MNHEY and SVGAGI. In DNA, the CDR3 is TGTGCCAGCAGTTACTCACAGGGCCTGTACAATGAGCAGTTCTTC. Encoded protein: CASSYSQGLYNEQFF.

This clone was detected a few times. The sample holds other DNA sequences that translate to the same CDR3. The V gene is TRBV9, the J gene TRBJ1-1; possibly TRBD1 for D (5 bases). The CDR3 length is 15 residues. Per germline, CDR1 SGDLS and CDR2 YYNGEE. Trimming shortened V by 2 bases and J by 1 base, and 12 bases separated the two germline ends. The CDR3 reads CASSVGTLGNTEAFF. CDR3 sequence (DNA): TGTGCCAGCAGCGTGGGGACCCTGGGGAACACTGAAGCTTTCTTT. Using reference TRBV9 and TRBJ1-1 for the parts outside the CDR3, the full variable domain is DSGVTQTPKHLITATGQRVTLRCSPRSGDLSVYWYQQSLDQGLQFLIQYYNGEERAKGNILERFSAQQFPDLHSELNLSSLELGDSALYFCASSVGTLGNTEAFFGQGTRLTVV.

The chain links TRBV19 to TRBJ1-4; maybe TRBD1 (5 bases). Per germline, CDR1 LNHDA and CDR2 SQIVND (reference sequence). There are 15 residues in the CDR3. The V gene lost 1 base and the J gene lost 5 bases, with 11 bases spanning the gap. DNA for the CDR3: TGTGCCAGTAGTATAGGGGGCAGAACGAATGAAAAACTGTTTTTT. This gives the protein CASSIGGRTNEKLFF.

This chain uses TRBV19 with TRBJ1-1, with 10 bases aligning to TRBD1. This CDR3 is 16 amino acids long. Germline values: CDR1 LNHDA, CDR2 SQIVND (reference sequence). J lost 1 base, V lost 4 bases, and 6 bases had no gene match. The CDR3 nucleotides are TGTGCCAGTAGTACCCTGGACAGGGGGACGAACACTGAAGCTTTCTTT. Residues: CASSTLDRGTNTEAFF.

The chain joins TRBV30 to TRBJ1-2, with a weak D call TRBD1 (5 bases). V gave up 3 bases and J gave up 0 bases, with 11 bases separating them. CDR1 is GTSNPN and CDR2 is SVGIG in the germline V gene (reference sequence). The CDR3 is made up of 14 amino acids. CDR3 protein: CAWRGLGANYGYTF. The DNA of the CDR3 is TGTGCCTGGAGGGGACTGGGAGCTAACTATGGCTACACCTTC.

This chain uses TRBV9 with TRBJ1-1; 7 nucleotides agree with TRBD1. The trim removed 3 bases at V and 4 bases at J, leaving 6 bases unmatched. The V gene's germline CDR1 is SGDLS and CDR2 YYNGEE. The CDR3 is 14 residues long. For the CDR3, the DNA is TGTGCCAGCAGCGGACAGGGCCTCGGCACTGAAGCTTTCTTT. This gives the protein CASSGQGLGTEAFF.

This clone was found a few times. The genes are TRBV19 and TRBJ1-5; TRBD1 might be the D (6 bases). Germline values: CDR1 LNHDA, CDR2 SQIVND (reference sequence). Trimming cost V 5 bases and J 0 bases, with 14 bases left between them. This CDR3 spans 16 amino acids. DNA of the CDR3: TGTGCCAGTAGTCGCGTAGGGGGTTCTAGCAATCAGCCCCAGCATTTT. Translated: CASSRVGGSSNQPQHF. Drawing the rest from reference TRBV19 and TRBJ1-5, the complete variable domain is DGGITQSPKYLFRKEGQNVTLSCEQNLNHDAMYWYRQDPGQGLRLIYYSQIVNDFQKGDIAEGYSVSREKKESFPLTVTSAQKNPTAFYLCASSRVGGSSNQPQHFGDGTRLSIL.

Only a few counts were recorded for this clone. The CDR3 reads CATSRRSGTGGTEAFF. DNA of the CDR3: TGTGCCACCAGCAGGAGATCCGGGACAGGGGGCACTGAAGCTTTCTTT. The chain recombines TRBV15 with TRBJ1-1, with 11 bases lining up with TRBD1. This CDR3 contains 16 residues. V lost 3 bases to trimming and J lost 4 bases; unmatched junction nucleotides: 7. CDR1 LNHNV and CDR2 YYDKDF come from the germline V gene (reference sequence).

The J gene is TRBJ1-1, the V gene TRBV11-2; D gene ambiguous. CDR3 length: 14 amino acids. Trimming took 5 bases from V and 1 from J, leaving 11 bases between them. The germline gives CDR1 SGHAT, CDR2 FQNNGV. Here the CDR3 DNA reads TGTGCCAGCAGCCAAAGGGTCCAGAACACTGAAGCTTTCTTT. It is translated as CASSQRVQNTEAFF.

This clone was counted a few times. V and J are TRBV7-9 and TRBJ1-2; 9 bases align to TRBD1. Looked up from germline, CDR1 is SEHNR and CDR2 is FQNEAQ (reference sequence). This CDR3 is 13 amino acids long. After removal of 4 bases from V and 6 bases from J, the junction contained 3 bases not matched to a gene. The CDR3 loop reads CASSSRDRDGYTF. The CDR3 bases are TGTGCCAGCAGCTCCCGGGACAGGGATGGCTACACCTTC.

The chain links TRBV29-1 to TRBJ1-2; D remains ambiguous. V lost 6 bases and J 3 bases, leaving 11 bases between the germline ends. The CDR3 totals 12 residues. Germline V CDR1 and CDR2: SQVTM, ANQGSEA. This chain's CDR3 is CSVTGRDYGYTF. In nucleotides, the CDR3 is TGCAGCGTAACCGGACGGGACTATGGCTACACCTTC.

This clone was counted between two and nine times. The rearrangement joins TRBV5-1 to TRBJ2-7; TRBD2 aligns across 11 bases. The CDR3 contains 15 residues. CDR1 SGHRS and CDR2 YFSETQ come from the germline V gene. V was clipped by 5 bases and J by 4 bases; unmatched bases: 8. This CDR3 reads CASSYGLAGGYEQYF. DNA for the CDR3: TGCGCCAGCAGTTACGGGCTAGCGGGGGGTTACGAGCAGTACTTC. The full variable domain, rest sourced from reference TRBV5-1 and TRBJ2-7, is KAGVTQTPRYLIKTRGQQVTLSCSPISGHRSVSWYQQTPGQGLQFLFEYFSETQRNKGNFPGRFSGRQFSNSRSEMNVSTLELGDSALYLCASSYGLAGGYEQYFGPGTRLTVT.

As DNA, the CDR3 is TGCGCCAGCAGCTTGATCCGCACAGATACGCAGTATTTT. It is translated as CASSLIRTDTQYF. V gene TRBV5-1 combines with J gene TRBJ2-3; D not resolved. Trimming stripped 1 base from V and 1 base from J, with 4 bases between. The CDR3 runs 13 residues. CDR1 is SGHRS and CDR2 is YFSETQ in the germline V gene.

This clone was detected once. The chain couples TRBV7-6 to TRBJ2-1; weak D call: TRBD1 (6 bases). The CDR3 is 14 residues long. V dropped 3 bases and J dropped 7 bases, with 13 bases sitting between them. CDR1 SGHVS and CDR2 FNYEAQ come from the germline V gene. The CDR3 here is CASSLWGPRNEQFF. The CDR3 bases are TGTGCCAGCAGCTTGTGGGGGCCTAGGAATGAGCAGTTCTTC.

The chain has TRBV19 and TRBJ1-1; D call uncertain. The V and J ends lost 1 base and 0 bases respectively, with 9 bases between them. Germline V gene data show CDR1 as LNHDA and CDR2 as SQIVND (reference sequence). The CDR3 consists of 15 residues. The CDR3 DNA is TGTGCCAGTAGTATAGGGGTCAGGATGAACACTGAAGCTTTCTTT. Its protein product is CASSIGVRMNTEAFF.

The genes are TRBV30 and TRBJ2-3; 8 bases match TRBD2. J was trimmed by 3 bases and V by 1 base; bases with no gene match: 3. The V gene's germline CDR1 is GTSNPN and CDR2 SVGIG (reference sequence). The CDR3 covers 14 residues. CDR3 DNA: TGTGCCTGGAGTGCGCTAGCGGGTACAGATACGCAGTATTTT. Translation: CAWSALAGTDTQYF.